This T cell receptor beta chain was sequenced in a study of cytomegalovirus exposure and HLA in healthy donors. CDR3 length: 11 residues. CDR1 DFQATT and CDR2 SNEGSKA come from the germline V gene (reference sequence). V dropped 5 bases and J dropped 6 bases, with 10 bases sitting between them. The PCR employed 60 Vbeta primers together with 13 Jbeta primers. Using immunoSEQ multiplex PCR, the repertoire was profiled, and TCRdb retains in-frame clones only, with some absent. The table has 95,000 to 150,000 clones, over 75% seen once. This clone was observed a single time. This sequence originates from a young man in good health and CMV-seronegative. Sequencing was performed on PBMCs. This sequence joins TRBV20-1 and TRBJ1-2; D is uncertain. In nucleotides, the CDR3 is TGCAGTGCTTCGGGAAGGAATGGCTACACCTTC. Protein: CSASGRNGYTF.